This is a list of T cell receptor beta chains from one sample in a study of radiotherapy plus CTLA-4 blockade in lung cancer. The method was immunoSEQ multiplex PCR; TCRdb's version includes in-frame clones alone and lacks a portion of them. The table records 90,000 to 100,000 clones, about 70% of them present only once. This sample comprised peripheral blood, obtained from a patient treated with radiotherapy plus ipilimumab. All receptors come from a human donor with non-small cell lung cancer who had a partial response to radiotherapy plus ipilimumab. Some clones in this sample may be carry-over from other donors' samples. CDR3s include the opening cysteine and the closing phenylalanine or tryptophan. A D gene is named only where the DNA matches it firmly. Not all rows give a size; the values are once, few, many and, for expanded clones, a class.

CDR3aa: CASSHPGLVPYEQYF; CDR3nt: TGCGCCAGCAGCCATCCTGGACTAGTTCCCTACGAGCAGTACTTC; abundance: NA; j_gene: TRBJ2-7; v_gene: TRBV4-1; d_gene: TRBD2
CDR3aa: CASSRSLRYNEQFF; CDR3nt: TGTGCCAGCAGTCGAAGCCTCCGCTACAATGAGCAGTTCTTC; abundance: NA; j_gene: TRBJ2-1; v_gene: TRBV13; d_gene: NA
CDR3aa: CASSQDRGYNEQFF; CDR3nt: TGCGCCAGCAGCCAAGATCGGGGTTACAATGAGCAGTTCTTC; abundance: NA; j_gene: TRBJ2-1; v_gene: TRBV4-1; d_gene: NA
CDR3aa: CASSLVAGNTGELFF; CDR3nt: TGTGCCAGCAGCTTAGTGGCAGGGAACACCGGGGAGCTGTTTTTT; abundance: few; j_gene: TRBJ2-2; v_gene: TRBV7-9; d_gene: NA
CDR3aa: CASSYTQGSGELFF; CDR3nt: TGTGCCAGCAGTTACACTCAGGGGAGCGGGGAGCTGTTTTTT; abundance: few; j_gene: TRBJ2-2; v_gene: TRBV6-5; d_gene: NA
CDR3aa: CASSNRLAGVETQYF; CDR3nt: TGCGCCAGCAGCAACCGACTAGCGGGGGTGGAGACCCAGTACTTC; abundance: NA; j_gene: TRBJ2-5; v_gene: TRBV5-1; d_gene: TRBD2
CDR3aa: CASSLSGGAHEQYF; CDR3nt: TGTGCCAGCAGCCTTAGCGGGGGGGCCCACGAGCAGTACTTC; abundance: few; j_gene: TRBJ2-7; v_gene: TRBV7-2; d_gene: TRBD2
CDR3aa: CATSREGPGDGYTF; CDR3nt: TGTGCCACCAGCAGAGAAGGCCCGGGTGACGGCTACACCTTC; abundance: NA; j_gene: TRBJ1-2; v_gene: TRBV15; d_gene: NA
CDR3aa: CASSSGLAGVMDTQYF; CDR3nt: TGTGCCAGCAGCTCCGGACTAGCGGGGGTGATGGATACGCAGTATTTT; abundance: NA; j_gene: TRBJ2-3; v_gene: TRBV7-8; d_gene: TRBD2
CDR3aa: CASSLVGGRDEQYF; CDR3nt: TGTGCCAGCAGTTTAGTCGGGGGGCGGGACGAGCAGTACTTC; abundance: NA; j_gene: TRBJ2-7; v_gene: TRBV27; d_gene: NA
CDR3aa: CASSGTSVGQGETQYF; CDR3nt: TGTGCCAGCAGCGGAACTAGCGTCGGCCAAGGAGAGACCCAGTACTTC; abundance: NA; j_gene: TRBJ2-5; v_gene: TRBV9; d_gene: TRBD2
CDR3aa: CASGGGSREQFF; CDR3nt: TGTGCCAGCGGGGGCGGCTCACGTGAGCAGTTCTTC; abundance: few; j_gene: TRBJ2-1; v_gene: TRBV6-5; d_gene: NA
CDR3aa: CASSATGGTNTEAFF; CDR3nt: TGTGCCAGTAGTGCTACAGGGGGGACGAACACTGAAGCTTTCTTT; abundance: few; j_gene: TRBJ1-1; v_gene: TRBV19; d_gene: TRBD1
CDR3aa: CASSSQGTDTQYF; CDR3nt: TGCGCCAGCAGCTCCCAGGGTACAGATACGCAGTATTTT; abundance: few; j_gene: TRBJ2-3; v_gene: TRBV5-1; d_gene: NA
CDR3aa: CASSLGAGPGANVLTF; CDR3nt: TGTGCCAGCAGCTTGGGCGCGGGTCCTGGGGCCAACGTCCTGACTTTC; abundance: NA; j_gene: TRBJ2-6; v_gene: TRBV5-8; d_gene: NA
CDR3aa: CASSLGRVGQPQHF; CDR3nt: TGTGCCAGCAGCTTGGGCAGGGTCGGTCAGCCCCAGCATTTT; abundance: NA; j_gene: TRBJ1-5; v_gene: TRBV11-2; d_gene: NA
CDR3aa: CASSLVLALVTGELFF; CDR3nt: TGTGCCAGCAGCTTGGTACTAGCCCTGGTCACCGGGGAGCTGTTTTTT; abundance: NA; j_gene: TRBJ2-2; v_gene: TRBV5-5; d_gene: NA
CDR3aa: CASRGQGTYTQYF; CDR3nt: TGTGCCAGCAGGGGACAGGGGACCTATACGCAGTATTTT; abundance: NA; j_gene: TRBJ2-3; v_gene: TRBV28; d_gene: TRBD1
CDR3aa: CASSEGAGVGSIQYF; CDR3nt: TGTGCCAGTAGTGAAGGGGCAGGGGTGGGTAGCATTCAGTACTTC; abundance: once; j_gene: TRBJ2-4; v_gene: TRBV19; d_gene: NA
CDR3aa: CASSSSGGRSGANVLTF; CDR3nt: TGTGCCAGCAGTTCTAGCGGGGGTCGCTCTGGGGCCAACGTCCTGACTTTC; abundance: NA; j_gene: TRBJ2-6; v_gene: TRBV28; d_gene: TRBD2
CDR3aa: CASSSKSGSAYEQYF; CDR3nt: TGCGCCAGCAGCTCCAAGAGCGGGAGTGCCTACGAGCAGTACTTC; abundance: NA; j_gene: TRBJ2-7; v_gene: TRBV5-1; d_gene: TRBD2
CDR3aa: CASYRGGDPQETQYF; CDR3nt: TGCGCCAGCTACCGCGGGGGGGACCCCCAAGAGACCCAGTACTTC; abundance: NA; j_gene: TRBJ2-5; v_gene: TRBV5-1; d_gene: TRBD2
CDR3aa: CASSPKLGGGYTF; CDR3nt: TGTGCCAGCAGCCCAAAATTGGGGGGTGGCTACACCTTC; abundance: once; j_gene: TRBJ1-2; v_gene: TRBV7-2; d_gene: NA
CDR3aa: CASSVIADEAEAFF; CDR3nt: TGTGCCAGCAGCGTGATCGCTGATGAGGCTGAAGCTTTCTTT; abundance: NA; j_gene: TRBJ1-1; v_gene: TRBV9; d_gene: NA
CDR3aa: CASSLARYGNQPQHF; CDR3nt: TGTGCCAGCAGTTTAGCCAGGTATGGCAATCAGCCCCAGCATTTT; abundance: NA; j_gene: TRBJ1-5; v_gene: TRBV28; d_gene: NA
CDR3aa: CASSQDRGNTIYF; CDR3nt: TGCGCCAGCAGCCAGGACAGGGGGAACACCATATATTTT; abundance: NA; j_gene: TRBJ1-3; v_gene: TRBV5-1; d_gene: TRBD1
CDR3aa: CASSSRMGGRFYEQYF; CDR3nt: TGTGCCAGCAGTAGCCGTATGGGGGGGCGCTTCTACGAGCAGTACTTC; abundance: NA; j_gene: TRBJ2-7; v_gene: TRBV5-4; d_gene: NA
CDR3aa: CASSLGQGRARTTDTQYF; CDR3nt: TGTGCCAGCAGCTTGGGACAGGGCCGGGCTAGGACGACAGATACGCAGTATTTT; abundance: NA; j_gene: TRBJ2-3; v_gene: TRBV5-5; d_gene: TRBD1
CDR3aa: CASSYQGGIEYEQYF; CDR3nt: TGTGCCAGCAGCTACCAGGGGGGAATCGAGTACGAGCAGTACTTC; abundance: NA; j_gene: TRBJ2-7; v_gene: TRBV7-2; d_gene: NA
CDR3aa: CASSGTNYMTGELFF; CDR3nt: TGTGCCAGCAGCGGGACTAATTATATGACCGGGGAGCTGTTTTTT; abundance: NA; j_gene: TRBJ2-2; v_gene: TRBV9; d_gene: NA
CDR3aa: CASSVAGDRLSGNTIYF; CDR3nt: TGTGCCAGCAGCGTAGCAGGGGACAGACTATCTGGAAACACCATATATTTT; abundance: NA; j_gene: TRBJ1-3; v_gene: TRBV9; d_gene: TRBD1
CDR3aa: CASSLTVGTGGKAFF; CDR3nt: TGTGCCAGCAGTTTAACGGTCGGGACAGGAGGGAAAGCTTTCTTT; abundance: NA; j_gene: TRBJ1-1; v_gene: TRBV27; d_gene: TRBD1
CDR3aa: CASSLFGGLGEGDEQFF; CDR3nt: TGTGCCAGCAGCTTATTCGGCGGACTAGGGGAGGGCGATGAGCAGTTCTTC; abundance: NA; j_gene: TRBJ2-1; v_gene: TRBV11-3; d_gene: TRBD2
CDR3aa: CASSLFVGILSPLHF; CDR3nt: TGTGCCAGCAGTTTATTTGTGGGCATATTGTCACCCCTCCACTTT; abundance: NA; j_gene: TRBJ1-6; v_gene: TRBV27; d_gene: NA
CDR3aa: CASSLSRGWDEQFF; CDR3nt: TGTGCCAGTAGTCTTAGCAGGGGCTGGGATGAGCAGTTCTTC; abundance: NA; j_gene: TRBJ2-1; v_gene: TRBV19; d_gene: NA
CDR3aa: CTSSPVTKETQYF; CDR3nt: TGCACCAGCAGCCCGGTTACGAAAGAGACCCAGTACTTC; abundance: few; j_gene: TRBJ2-5; v_gene: TRBV1; d_gene: NA
CDR3aa: CSVDSYEQYF; CDR3nt: TGCAGTGTAGACTCCTACGAGCAGTACTTC; abundance: NA; j_gene: TRBJ2-7; v_gene: TRBV20-1; d_gene: NA
CDR3aa: CASSYQAGRYNEQFF; CDR3nt: TGTGCCAGCAGTTATCAGGCGGGGCGATACAATGAGCAGTTCTTC; abundance: NA; j_gene: TRBJ2-1; v_gene: TRBV6-6; d_gene: NA
CDR3aa: CACGGRSSYNEQFF; CDR3nt: TGTGCCTGTGGCGGGAGAAGCTCCTACAATGAGCAGTTCTTC; abundance: once; j_gene: TRBJ2-1; v_gene: TRBV30; d_gene: TRBD2
CDR3aa: CASSSRTGQVEQFF; CDR3nt: TGTGCCAGCAGTTCCCGAACGGGACAAGTTGAGCAGTTCTTC; abundance: NA; j_gene: TRBJ2-1; v_gene: TRBV28; d_gene: NA
CDR3aa: CASSSGTSNTEAFF; CDR3nt: TGTGCCAGCAGTTCCGGGACATCGAACACTGAAGCTTTCTTT; abundance: few; j_gene: TRBJ1-1; v_gene: TRBV6-6; d_gene: NA
CDR3aa: CASSGGQLAKNIQYF; CDR3nt: TGTGCCAGCAGTGGGGGACAGCTAGCCAAAAACATTCAGTACTTC; abundance: NA; j_gene: TRBJ2-4; v_gene: TRBV6-1; d_gene: TRBD1
CDR3aa: CASNRQGVNTEAFF; CDR3nt: TGCGCCAGCAACCGACAGGGAGTGAACACTGAAGCTTTCTTT; abundance: NA; j_gene: TRBJ1-1; v_gene: TRBV10-2; d_gene: TRBD1
CDR3aa: CASSSQGVGEKLFF; CDR3nt: TGTGCCAGCAGTTCACAGGGAGTCGGGGAAAAACTGTTTTTT; abundance: NA; j_gene: TRBJ1-4; v_gene: TRBV6-5; d_gene: NA
CDR3aa: CASSLAWGGPYNEQFF; CDR3nt: TGTGCCAGCAGCTTAGCATGGGGGGGCCCATACAATGAGCAGTTCTTC; abundance: NA; j_gene: TRBJ2-1; v_gene: TRBV7-8; d_gene: NA
CDR3aa: CASSSRDRVYEQYF; CDR3nt: TGTGCCAGCAGCTCCCGGGACAGAGTCTACGAGCAGTACTTC; abundance: few; j_gene: TRBJ2-7; v_gene: TRBV7-9; d_gene: TRBD1
CDR3aa: CASGPGGLETQYF; CDR3nt: TGTGCCAGCGGACCAGGGGGCTTGGAGACCCAGTACTTC; abundance: many; j_gene: TRBJ2-5; v_gene: TRBV6-1; d_gene: TRBD1
CDR3aa: CASSVDRGAVNEQFF; CDR3nt: TGTGCCAGCAGCGTAGATCGGGGAGCAGTCAATGAGCAGTTCTTC; abundance: few; j_gene: TRBJ2-1; v_gene: TRBV9; d_gene: NA
CDR3aa: CATSKGGTPRELFF; CDR3nt: TGTGCCACCAGCAAGGGGGGGACACCCAGGGAGCTGTTTTTT; abundance: NA; j_gene: TRBJ2-2; v_gene: TRBV15; d_gene: NA
CDR3aa: CASSSGQGAGGYTF; CDR3nt: TGTGCCAGCAGCTCCGGACAGGGGGCGGGAGGCTACACCTTC; abundance: NA; j_gene: TRBJ1-2; v_gene: TRBV5-4; d_gene: TRBD1
CDR3aa: CASSLDTGPYEQYF; CDR3nt: TGTGCCAGCAGCTTAGATACAGGACCCTACGAGCAGTACTTC; abundance: NA; j_gene: TRBJ2-7; v_gene: TRBV7-6; d_gene: NA
CDR3aa: CASSRYGTNEKLFF; CDR3nt: TGCGCCAGCAGCCGGTACGGAACTAATGAAAAACTGTTTTTT; abundance: NA; j_gene: TRBJ1-4; v_gene: TRBV4-1; d_gene: NA
CDR3aa: CAWSKLTTDTQYF; CDR3nt: TGTGCCTGGAGTAAGCTTACGACAGATACGCAGTATTTT; abundance: NA; j_gene: TRBJ2-3; v_gene: TRBV30; d_gene: NA
CDR3aa: CASSLDHFGGSYTF; CDR3nt: TGTGCCAGCAGCTTAGATCATTTTGGGGGCTCCTACACCTTC; abundance: few; j_gene: TRBJ1-2; v_gene: TRBV11-2; d_gene: NA
CDR3aa: CASSRTGYGYTF; CDR3nt: TGTGCCAGCAGCAGGACAGGGTATGGCTACACCTTC; abundance: NA; j_gene: TRBJ1-2; v_gene: TRBV5-6; d_gene: TRBD1
CDR3aa: CASRRGTEETQYF; CDR3nt: TGTGCCAGCAGAAGGGGGACAGAAGAGACCCAGTACTTC; abundance: NA; j_gene: TRBJ2-5; v_gene: TRBV6-1; d_gene: TRBD1
CDR3aa: CASSMANQPQHF; CDR3nt: TGTGCCAGTAGTATGGCAAATCAGCCCCAGCATTTT; abundance: NA; j_gene: TRBJ1-5; v_gene: TRBV19; d_gene: NA